Listed here are 26 T cell receptor beta chains from one sample, sequenced in a study of T cell responses to AZD1222 COVID-19 vaccine. Data came from immunoSEQ multiplex PCR; TCRdb stores just in-frame clones and leaves some out. The data show about 150,000 clones, around 90% seen once. The sequencing used peripheral blood, collected 28 days after the second AZD1222 dose. Source of these receptors: an adult who received the AZD1222 COVID-19 vaccine.

The chain links TRBV20-1 to TRBJ2-7; D is uncertain. Trimming pared 3 bases from V and 5 bases from J, leaving 11 bases between. The CDR3 spans 12 residues. The V gene's germline CDR1 is DFQATT and CDR2 SNEGSKA (reference sequence). The CDR3 DNA reads TGCAGTGCTAGTTCCCGGCCGCACGAGCAGTACTTC. Its translation is CSASSRPHEQYF.

V is TRBV21-1 and J is TRBJ1-1; the table's D gene call, TRBD1, was not cross checked with the DNA. TRBV21-1 is marked as a pseudogene. CDR3 length: 12 residues. The CDR3 here is CASSKVRTLDFF. CDR3 DNA sequence: TGTGCCAGCAGCAAAGTAAGGACACTGGATTTCTTT.

This chain links TRBV5-1 with TRBJ2-7; perhaps TRBD2 as D (6 bases). The CDR3 runs to 13 residues. The ends were cut back, 4 bases at V and 5 bases at J, with 13 bases in the middle. CDR1 is SGHRS, CDR2 YFSETQ, per germline. CDR3 DNA sequence: TGCGCCAGCAGCCTCAACCGCGGGAACGAGCAGTACTTC. Amino acids: CASSLNRGNEQYF. The variable domain in full, completed from reference TRBV5-1 and TRBJ2-7, reads KAGVTQTPRYLIKTRGQQVTLSCSPISGHRSVSWYQQTPGQGLQFLFEYFSETQRNKGNFPGRFSGRQFSNSRSEMNVSTLELGDSALYLCASSLNRGNEQYFGPGTRLTVT.

On this clone itself: The junction does not match germline at one end; this may be a read error. V and J are TRBV2 and TRBJ2-7, with 13 bases lining up with TRBD2. Germline loops: CDR1 SNHLY, CDR2 FYNNEI. This CDR3 has 16 residues. CDR3 region: CASREGGLAGVYEQYF. The CDR3 DNA is TGTGCCAGCAGAGAAGGCGGACTAGCGGGAGTCTACGAGCAGTACTTC. Based on the CDR3 plus reference TRBV2 and TRBJ2-7, the full variable domain is EPEVTQTPSHQVTQMGQEVILRCVPISNHLYFYWYRQILGQKVEFLVSFYNNEISEKSEIFDDQFSVERPDGSNFTLKIRSTKLEDSAMYFCASREGGLAGVYEQYFGPGTRLTVT.

The rearrangement joins TRBV3-1 (or the pseudogene TRBV3-2) to TRBJ2-2; TRBD1 matches at 8 bases. V shed 1 base, J shed 6 bases, and the junction held 31 bases outside the gene matches. CDR3 size: 24 residues. The germline CDR1 and CDR2 sequences are LGHDT and YNNKEL (reference sequence). This CDR3 is CASSQVVPARQGRGRRAGPGELFF. CDR3 coding DNA: TGTGCCAGCAGCCAAGTTGTGCCCGCGAGACAGGGGCGAGGCCGGAGGGCCGGACCCGGGGAGCTGTTTTTT.

This rearrangement joins TRBV25-1 to TRBJ1-1, with a possible D match to TRBD1 (6 bases). The CDR3 spans 15 residues. The germline V and J ends were trimmed by 6 bases and 8 bases, with 22 bases remaining between them. Per the germline V gene, CDR1 is MGHDK and CDR2 is SYGVNS. The CDR3 sequence: CASSSHAGGWTEAFF. In DNA form, the CDR3 reads TGTGCCAGCAGCTCCCACGCGGGGGGCTGGACCGAAGCTTTCTTT.

The chain employs TRBV3-1 (or the pseudogene TRBV3-2) and TRBJ1-3, with D perhaps matching TRBD1 (6 bases). Germline V lookup: CDR1 LGHDT, CDR2 YNNKEL (reference sequence). This CDR3 region has 16 residues. V lost 3 bases and J 0 bases, leaving 12 bases between the germline ends. CDR3 amino acids: CASSQSTGVSGNTIYF. As DNA, the CDR3 is TGTGCCAGCAGCCAGTCGACAGGAGTCTCTGGAAACACCATATATTTT.

The chain is built from TRBV30 and TRBJ2-7; D is perhaps TRBD2 (6 bases). V lost 3 bases and J 2 bases, leaving 17 bases between the germline ends. The CDR3 contains 15 residues. Germline assignment: CDR1 GTSNPN and CDR2 SVGIG (reference sequence). The CDR3 reads CAWRVGGPPPYEQYF. CDR3 nucleotides: TGTGCCTGGAGAGTAGGAGGGCCCCCCCCCTACGAGCAGTACTTC.

J is TRBJ1-1 and V is TRBV3-1 (or the pseudogene TRBV3-2); D may be TRBD1 (5 bases). Trimming shortened V by 1 base and J by 1 base, and 7 bases separated the two germline ends. Germline CDR1 reads LGHDT; CDR2 reads YNNKEL (reference sequence). The CDR3 has 14 amino acids. The CDR3 loop is CASSQVGGNTEAFF. The CDR3 nucleotides are TGTGCCAGCAGCCAAGTGGGGGGGAACACTGAAGCTTTCTTT.

The rearrangement links TRBV19 to TRBJ1-1; possible D gene TRBD1, 5 bases. V lost 2 bases and J 7 bases, leaving 17 bases between the germline ends. Germline-derived CDR1 and CDR2 are LNHDA and SQIVND (reference sequence). CDR3 length equals 15 residues. As DNA, the CDR3 is TGTGCCAGTAGTATATTGGAGGACAACGGTCGTGAAGCTTTCTTT. This codes for CASSILEDNGREAFF.

The V call is TRBV6-5, the J call TRBJ2-3; D possibly corresponds to TRBD2 (5 bases). Per the germline V gene, CDR1 is MNHEY and CDR2 is SVGAGI. The V and J ends lost 3 bases and 1 base respectively, with 11 bases between them. The CDR3 runs 15 residues. The chain's CDR3 is CASSYAGLGTDTQYF. For the CDR3, the DNA is TGTGCCAGCAGTTATGCGGGCCTGGGCACAGATACGCAGTATTTT.

The chain links TRBV19 to TRBJ2-7; possible D gene TRBD2, 7 bases. CDR3 size: 13 residues. CDR1 LNHDA and CDR2 SQIVND come from the germline V gene (reference sequence). Between the trimmed V and J ends, which lost 4 bases and 2 bases, there was a span of 9 bases. CDR3 DNA: TGTGCCAGTAGTACGGGGGGCGCCTACGAGCAGTACTTC. The encoded protein is CASSTGGAYEQYF.

A remark on this clone: Other nucleotide sequences in the sample specify the same CDR3. The CDR3 reads CASSLQGNYGYTF. Here the CDR3 DNA reads TGTGCCAGCAGCTTACAGGGGAACTATGGCTACACCTTC. The gene calls are TRBV7-8 and TRBJ1-2; D possibly corresponds to TRBD1 (6 bases). CDR1 and CDR2 (germline): SGHVS, FQNEAQ. V was shortened by 2 bases and J by 2 bases, with 6 bases between the two germline ends. The CDR3 runs to 13 residues.

This sequence joins TRBV6-5 and TRBJ1-1, with a weak D call TRBD1 (5 bases). Trimming shortened V by 5 bases and J by 1 base, and 14 bases separated the two germline ends. The CDR3 contains 15 residues. Germline values: CDR1 MNHEY, CDR2 SVGAGI. The CDR3 is CASSRLGEGNTEAFF. The CDR3 bases are TGTGCCAGCAGTCGCCTAGGGGAAGGGAACACTGAAGCTTTCTTT.

The V and J genes are TRBV5-6 and TRBJ2-1; a weak D match, TRBD1 (5 bases). This CDR3 region has 16 residues. V was cut by 1 base and J by 7 bases, with 18 bases left in between. CDR1 is SGHDT and CDR2 is YYEEEE in the germline V gene. CDR3 protein: CASSLNPATGFNEQFF. The DNA of the CDR3 is TGTGCCAGCAGCTTGAATCCCGCCACAGGCTTTAATGAGCAGTTCTTC.

The J gene is TRBJ1-2, the V gene TRBV7-9, with a tentative D call TRBD1 (6 bases). Between the trimmed V and J ends, which lost 2 bases and 4 bases, there was a span of 20 bases. This CDR3 region has 17 residues. Germline V CDR1 and CDR2: SEHNR, FQNEAQ (reference sequence). The CDR3 DNA reads as TGTGCCAGCAGCTTAAGTGTAGGGGCAGGGGACGCCTATGGCTACACCTTC. This gives the protein CASSLSVGAGDAYGYTF. The full variable domain, its missing parts supplied by reference TRBV7-9 and TRBJ1-2, is DTGVSQNPRHKITKRGQNVTFRCDPISEHNRLYWYRQTLGQGPEFLTYFQNEAQLEKSRLLSDRFSAERPKGSFSTLEIQRTEQGDSAMYLCASSLSVGAGDAYGYTFGSGTRLTVV.

This chain uses TRBV19 with TRBJ1-5, with 9 bases matching TRBD1. V shed 5 bases and J 6 bases; nucleotides not matched to a gene: 11. The CDR3 covers 16 residues. The germline V gene has CDR1 LNHDA and CDR2 SQIVND (reference sequence). CDR3 DNA: TGTGCCAGTAGTCCCCCGGGACAGGGATGGGGTCAGCCCCAGCATTTT. Translation: CASSPPGQGWGQPQHF.

The V and J genes are TRBV5-4 and TRBJ2-1; 12 nucleotides line up with TRBD2. J was trimmed by 6 bases and V by 2 bases; bases with no gene match: 6. This CDR3 contains 16 residues. CDR1 and CDR2 from the germline V gene are SGHNT and YYREEE (reference sequence). Here the CDR3 reads CASSFRLAGAPNEQFF. The CDR3 nucleotides read TGTGCCAGCAGCTTCCGACTAGCGGGAGCTCCCAATGAGCAGTTCTTC.

The chain carries TRBV7-2 and TRBJ2-7, with 7 bases aligning to TRBD1. The germline V gene has CDR1 SGHTA and CDR2 FQGNSA. After removal of 3 bases from V and 2 bases from J, the junction contained 4 bases not matched to a gene. This CDR3 is built from 14 residues. The CDR3 DNA is TGTGCCAGCAGCTTCGGACAGGTTACCTACGAGCAGTACTTC. Residues: CASSFGQVTYEQYF.

The V call is TRBV21-1, the J call TRBJ1-5. TRBV21-1 is termed a pseudogene. The CDR3 has 15 amino acids. The CDR3 nucleotides read TGTGCCAGCAGCACCGGACCTGCTAGCAATCAGCCCCAGCATTTT. It codes for CASSTGPASNQPQHF.

The chain carries TRBV6-6 and TRBJ2-5; TRBD2 might be the D (5 bases). With 6 bases removed from V and 5 bases from J, the gap between germline ends came to 13 bases. In germline, CDR1 is MNHNY, CDR2 SVGAGI (reference sequence). CDR3 length: 13 residues. For the CDR3, the DNA is TGTGCCAGCAGCGGTACTAGGATTGAGACCCAGTACTTC. Translating gives CASSGTRIETQYF.

This chain links TRBV6-5 with TRBJ1-5; 7 bases match TRBD1. The J segment lost 6 bases and the V segment lost 0 bases, leaving 5 bases of the junction unmatched. CDR3 length equals 15 residues. Looked up from germline, CDR1 is MNHEY and CDR2 is SVGAGI. Here the CDR3 DNA reads TGTGCCAGCAGTTACTCAACAGGGGCCGGTCAGCCCCAGCATTTT. Amino acid sequence: CASSYSTGAGQPQHF.

The chain links TRBV27 to TRBJ2-3, with D perhaps matching TRBD2 (6 bases). The V end lost 10 bases, the J end lost 3 bases, and 26 bases lay between the germline ends. Germline V gene data show CDR1 as MNHEY and CDR2 as SMNVEV (reference sequence). This CDR3 comprises 17 residues. The CDR3 spells CATQFKWAGRLTDTQYF. CDR3 DNA: TGTGCCACCCAGTTTAAGTGGGCAGGGAGGTTGACAGATACGCAGTATTTT.

The chain is built from TRBV6-6 and TRBJ1-5; weak D call: TRBD1 (5 bases). Looked up from germline, CDR1 is MNHNY and CDR2 is SVGAGI (reference sequence). Trimming removed 5 bases at V and 0 bases at J, with 11 bases between. This CDR3 is 15 amino acids long. Here the CDR3 DNA reads TGTGCCAGCAGTCAGTCGACAGTTAGCAATCAGCCCCAGCATTTT. Residues: CASSQSTVSNQPQHF.

In its sample, this clone was seen once. This chain links TRBV5-4 with TRBJ1-1, with 7 bases aligning to TRBD1. CDR1 and CDR2 from the germline V gene are SGHNT and YYREEE (reference sequence). The CDR3 totals 14 residues. With 1 base clipped from V and 6 bases from J, the junction kept 6 bases outside the gene matches. The CDR3: CASSLWGGTAEAFF. In nucleotides, the CDR3 is TGTGCCAGCAGCTTGTGGGGAGGGACAGCTGAAGCTTTCTTT.

The V gene is TRBV7-9, the J gene TRBJ2-5, with TRBD2 matching 7 bases. V lost 4 bases, J lost 5 bases, and 19 bases stayed unmatched. The CDR3 consists of 18 residues. Germline CDR1 SEHNR, CDR2 FQNEAQ (reference sequence). CDR3 loop: CASSSWGGSRPDGETQYF. The CDR3 bases are TGTGCCAGCAGCTCCTGGGGCGGGAGTCGCCCCGATGGGGAGACCCAGTACTTC. Complete variable domain (other parts from reference TRBV7-9 and TRBJ2-5): DTGVSQNPRHKITKRGQNVTFRCDPISEHNRLYWYRQTLGQGPEFLTYFQNEAQLEKSRLLSDRFSAERPKGSFSTLEIQRTEQGDSAMYLCASSSWGGSRPDGETQYFGPGTRLLVL.